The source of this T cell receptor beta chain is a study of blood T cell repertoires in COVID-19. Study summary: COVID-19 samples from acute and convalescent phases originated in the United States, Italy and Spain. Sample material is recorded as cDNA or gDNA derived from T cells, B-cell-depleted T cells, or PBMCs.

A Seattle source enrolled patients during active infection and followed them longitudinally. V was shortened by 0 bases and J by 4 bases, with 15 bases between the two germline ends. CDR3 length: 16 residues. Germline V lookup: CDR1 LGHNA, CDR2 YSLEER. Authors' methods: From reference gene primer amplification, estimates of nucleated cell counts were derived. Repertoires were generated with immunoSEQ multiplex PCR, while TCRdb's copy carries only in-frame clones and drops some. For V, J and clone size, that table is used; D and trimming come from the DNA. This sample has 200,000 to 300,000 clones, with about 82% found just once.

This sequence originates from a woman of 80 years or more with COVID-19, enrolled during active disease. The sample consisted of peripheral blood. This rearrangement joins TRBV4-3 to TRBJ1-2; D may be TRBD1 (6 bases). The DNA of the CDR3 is TGCGCCAGCAGCCAAGATCACAGGGCAGGGAGCTATGGCTACACCTTC. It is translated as CASSQDHRAGSYGYTF.